This T cell receptor beta chain comes out of a study of T cells in Graves' hyperthyroidism and ophthalmopathy. Used for diagnoses were clinical symptoms, serum thyroxine and TRAb, thyroid ultrasound and orbital computed tomography. V gave up 4 bases and J gave up 1 base, with 10 bases separating them. The V gene's germline CDR1 is SQVTM and CDR2 ANQGSEA. This CDR3 contains 13 residues. The source material, RNA transcripts, was used to amplify TCR beta CDR3 regions. When the TCR CDR3 underwent first-round RT-PCR, the HTBI primer set was used. A single record per CDR3 protein comes from TCRdb applying MiXCR to the multiplex PCR reads. The table has 250,000 or so distinct CDR3 sequences, approximately 14% seen once; the top ten hold under 35%. This clonotype was observed many times.

This chain connects TRBV29-1 to TRBJ1-1; D is possibly TRBD1 (5 bases). The TCR sequence derives from a woman aged 45-60 years with Graves' hyperthyroidism that later progressed to Graves' ophthalmopathy. Material: blood. CDR3 protein: CSVVQVGNTEAFF. CDR3 coding DNA: TGCAGCGTTGTACAGGTGGGGAACACTGAAGCTTTCTTT. The whole variable domain, remainder taken from reference TRBV29-1 and TRBJ1-1, is SAVISQKPSRDICQRGTSLTIQCQVDSQVTMMFWYRQQPGQSLTLIATANQGSEATYESGFVIDKFPISRPNLTFSTLTVSNMSPEDSSIYLCSVVQVGNTEAFFGQGTRLTVV.